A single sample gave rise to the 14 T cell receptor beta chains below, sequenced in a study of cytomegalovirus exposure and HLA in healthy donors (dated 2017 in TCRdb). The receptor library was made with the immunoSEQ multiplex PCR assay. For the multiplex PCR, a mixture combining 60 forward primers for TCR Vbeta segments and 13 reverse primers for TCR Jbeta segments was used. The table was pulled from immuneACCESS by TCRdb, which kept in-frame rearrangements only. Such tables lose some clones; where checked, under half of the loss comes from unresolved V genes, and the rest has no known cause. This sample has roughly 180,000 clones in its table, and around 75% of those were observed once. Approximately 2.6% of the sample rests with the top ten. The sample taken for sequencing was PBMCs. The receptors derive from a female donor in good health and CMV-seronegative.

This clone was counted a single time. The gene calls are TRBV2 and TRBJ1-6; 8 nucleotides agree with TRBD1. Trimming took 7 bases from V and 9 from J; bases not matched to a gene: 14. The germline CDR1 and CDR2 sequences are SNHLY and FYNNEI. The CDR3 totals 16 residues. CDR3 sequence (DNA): TGTGCCAGCACCCCGACAGGGGCCCATATAAGTTCACCCCTCCACTTT. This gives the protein CASTPTGAHISSPLHF.

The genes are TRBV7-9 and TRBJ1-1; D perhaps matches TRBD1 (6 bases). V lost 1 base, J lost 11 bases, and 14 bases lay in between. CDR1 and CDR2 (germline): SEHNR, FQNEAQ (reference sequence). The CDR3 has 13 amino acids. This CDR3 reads CASSLEGGAKAFF. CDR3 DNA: TGTGCCAGCAGCTTAGAGGGGGGGGCGAAGGCTTTCTTT.

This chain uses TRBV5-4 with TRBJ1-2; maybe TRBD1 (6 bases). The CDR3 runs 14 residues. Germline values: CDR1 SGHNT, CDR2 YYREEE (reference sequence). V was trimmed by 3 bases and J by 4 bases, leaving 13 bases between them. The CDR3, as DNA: TGTGCCAGCAGCTCCGACAGGAATTCCTATGGCTACACCTTC. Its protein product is CASSSDRNSYGYTF. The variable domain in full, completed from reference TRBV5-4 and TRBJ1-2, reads ETGVTQSPTHLIKTRGQQVTLRCSSQSGHNTVSWYQQALGQGPQFIFQYYREEENGRGNFPPRFSGLQFPNYSSELNVNALELDDSALYLCASSSDRNSYGYTFGSGTRLTVV.

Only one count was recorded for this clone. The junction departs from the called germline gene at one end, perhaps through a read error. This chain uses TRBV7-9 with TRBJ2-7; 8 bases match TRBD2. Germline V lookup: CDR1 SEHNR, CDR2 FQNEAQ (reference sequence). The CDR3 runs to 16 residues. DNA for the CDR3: TGTTCCAGCAGCCCTTGGGGTAGCGGGACTTCCTACGAGCAGTACTTC. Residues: CSSSPWGSGTSYEQYF.

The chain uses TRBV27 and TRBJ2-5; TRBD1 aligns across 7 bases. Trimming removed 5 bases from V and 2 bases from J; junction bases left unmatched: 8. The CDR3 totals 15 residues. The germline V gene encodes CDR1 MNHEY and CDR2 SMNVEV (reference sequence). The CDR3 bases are TGTGCCAGCAGTCGTTACAGGGGCGATCAAGAGACCCAGTACTTC. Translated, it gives CASSRYRGDQETQYF.

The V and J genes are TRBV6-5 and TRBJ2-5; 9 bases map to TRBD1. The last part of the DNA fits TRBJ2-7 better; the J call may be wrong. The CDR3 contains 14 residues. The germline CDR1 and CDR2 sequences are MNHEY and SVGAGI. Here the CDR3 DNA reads TGTGCCAGCACCCCGGGACAGGGATTTTCCGAGCAGTACTTC. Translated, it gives CASTPGQGFSEQYF.

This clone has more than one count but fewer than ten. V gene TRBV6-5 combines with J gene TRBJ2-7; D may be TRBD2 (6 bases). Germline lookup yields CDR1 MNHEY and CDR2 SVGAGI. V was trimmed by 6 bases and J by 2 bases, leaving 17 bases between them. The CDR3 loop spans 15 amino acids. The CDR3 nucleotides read TGTGCCAGCAGAGCTCGGGGGATTTTAGCCTACGAGCAGTACTTC. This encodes CASRARGILAYEQYF.

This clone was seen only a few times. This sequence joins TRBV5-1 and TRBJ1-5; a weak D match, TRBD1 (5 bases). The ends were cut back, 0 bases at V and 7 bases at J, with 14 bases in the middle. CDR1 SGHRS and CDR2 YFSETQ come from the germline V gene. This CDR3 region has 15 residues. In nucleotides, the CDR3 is TGCGCCAGCAGCTTGGCCGGTTTGCGGGGGCAGCCCCAGCATTTT. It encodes CASSLAGLRGQPQHF.

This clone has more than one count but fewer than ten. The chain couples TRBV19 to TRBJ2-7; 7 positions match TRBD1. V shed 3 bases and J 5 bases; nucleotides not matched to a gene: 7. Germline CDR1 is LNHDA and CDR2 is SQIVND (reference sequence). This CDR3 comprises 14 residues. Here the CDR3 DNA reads TGTGCCAGTAGTATCTCCGGACAGGTCCACGAGCAGTACTTC. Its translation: CASSISGQVHEQYF.

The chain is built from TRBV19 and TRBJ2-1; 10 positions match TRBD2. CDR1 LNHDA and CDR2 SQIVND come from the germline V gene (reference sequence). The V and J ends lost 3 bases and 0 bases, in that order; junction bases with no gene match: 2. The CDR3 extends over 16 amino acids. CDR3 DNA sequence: TGTGCCAGTAGTATTGCTAGCGGGAGCTCCTACAATGAGCAGTTCTTC. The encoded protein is CASSIASGSSYNEQFF.

This CDR3 is CASRRPGITSYNEQFF. Here the CDR3 DNA reads TGTGCCAGCAGGCGACCAGGGATAACCTCCTACAATGAGCAGTTCTTC. The chain joins TRBV11-2 to TRBJ2-1; tentatively, D is TRBD1 (5 bases). Trimming took off 6 bases at V and 0 bases at J, with 15 bases between the two ends. The CDR3 spans 16 residues. Germline V gene sequence: CDR1 SGHAT, CDR2 FQNNGV. The complete variable domain, with remaining parts taken from reference TRBV11-2 and TRBJ2-1, reads EAGVAQSPRYKIIEKRQSVAFWCNPISGHATLYWYQQILGQGPKLLIQFQNNGVVDDSQLPKDRFSAERLKGVDSTLKIQPAKLEDSAVYLCASRRPGITSYNEQFFGPGTRLTVL.

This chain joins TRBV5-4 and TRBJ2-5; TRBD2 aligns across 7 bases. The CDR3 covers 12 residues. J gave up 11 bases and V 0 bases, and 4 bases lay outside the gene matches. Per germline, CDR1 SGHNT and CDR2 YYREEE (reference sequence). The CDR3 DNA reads TGTGCCAGCAGCTTGGCTGGGGGGGAACAGTACTTC. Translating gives CASSLAGGEQYF.

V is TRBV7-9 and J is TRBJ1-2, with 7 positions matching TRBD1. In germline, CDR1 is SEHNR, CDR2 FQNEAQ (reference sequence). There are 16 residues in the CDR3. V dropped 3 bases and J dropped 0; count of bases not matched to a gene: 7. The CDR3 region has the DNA TGTGCCAGCAGCTTCCTAGACAGGGAGTCTAACTATGGCTACACCTTC. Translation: CASSFLDRESNYGYTF.

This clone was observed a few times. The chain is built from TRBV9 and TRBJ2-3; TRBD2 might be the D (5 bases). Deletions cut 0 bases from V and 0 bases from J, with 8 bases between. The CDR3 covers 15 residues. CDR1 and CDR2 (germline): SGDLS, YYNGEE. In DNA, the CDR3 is TGTGCCAGCAGCGTAGCCGGGGAAAGCACAGATACGCAGTATTTT. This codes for CASSVAGESTDTQYF.